The sequence of this T cell receptor beta chain was determined in a study of T cells expressing NK-cell markers. For the study at large: According to the study, TCR beta repertoires originated from sorted CD3+CD56+NKG2C+, CD3+CD56+NKG2C- and CD3+CD56-NKG2C+ T cells. Seven of eight sequenced donors tested HCMV-seropositive; one tested seronegative.

A note on this clonotype: Its antigen remains unidentified.

The CDR3 runs to 13 residues. Findings of the study overall: NKG2C+ dominant clonotype frequencies in 6 or 7 donors were roughly 1.0-7.5% of CD8+ T cells. Clarity on HCMV specificity was lacking for the expanded NKG2C+ T cell clones.

TCRdb reprocessed the 5' RACE reads; each CDR3 protein has one entry and no DNA is given. The sample's table shows 550,000 to 600,000 distinct CDR3 sequences. The sample taken for sequencing was blood T cells: a sorted CD56 or NKG2C T cell subset, CD4+ or CD8+ T cells, or bulk PBMC T cells (not recorded which). The sequence was obtained from a man aged 18 to 29 in good health. This chain joins TRBV12-3 or TRBV12-4 and TRBJ2-7; no DNA is available, so the TRBD1 call from TCRdb remains unchecked. The CDR3 is CASRLTGLREQYF.